What follows are 5 T cell receptor beta chains derived from one specimen sequenced in a study of radiation and T cells in renal cell carcinoma. Time point of the sample: blood 2 weeks post-SBRT. Stated treatment: 15 Gy SBRT to primary tumor, nephrectomy 4 weeks later. Measured with immunoSEQ multiplex PCR; TCRdb has only the in-frame clones, and not every one. The repertoire has some 120,000 clones, 81% of them found once; the top ten carry under 6.5%. The material was blood, obtained from a patient whose treatment included radiotherapy and nephrectomy. The receptors were gathered from a man aged 45 to 65 with renal cell carcinoma.

In this sample, this clone turned up a few times. The chain is built from TRBV4-2 and TRBJ2-3, with 9 bases lining up with TRBD1. The junction had 14 bases not matched to a gene; V was cut back by 1 base and J by 3 bases. The germline CDR1 and CDR2 sequences are LGHNA and YNFKEQ. The CDR3 consists of 19 residues. The CDR3 region has the DNA TGTGCCAGCAGCCAAGCCCCCATGACAGGGGGGAGAGGGACAGATACGCAGTATTTT. Its protein product is CASSQAPMTGGRGTDTQYF.

The J gene is TRBJ2-7, the V gene TRBV5-1, with D tentatively TRBD2 (5 bases). V was trimmed by 0 bases and J by 7 bases, leaving 11 bases between them. Germline V lookup: CDR1 SGHRS, CDR2 YFSETQ. The CDR3 runs 13 residues. The CDR3 DNA reads TGCGCCAGCAGCTTGGCGGAGCCGGGAGAGCAGTACTTC. Translating it yields CASSLAEPGEQYF.

The V and J genes are TRBV11-3 and TRBJ2-3; tentatively, D is TRBD2 (5 bases). V was shortened by 0 bases and J by 5 bases, with 6 bases between the two germline ends. The germline gives CDR1 SGHNT, CDR2 YENEEA. The CDR3 is made up of 13 amino acids. The CDR3 reads CASSLDEGDTQYF. In nucleotides, the CDR3 is TGTGCCAGCAGCTTAGATGAGGGAGATACGCAGTATTTT.

The CDR3 sequence is CASSQGSGSTDTQYF. In DNA, the CDR3 is TGCGCCAGCAGCCAAGGAAGCGGGAGCACAGATACGCAGTATTTT. V and J are TRBV4-1 and TRBJ2-3, with a possible D match to TRBD2 (6 bases). Trimming took 1 base from V and 0 from J, leaving 8 bases between them. This CDR3 is built from 15 residues. Germline V lookup: CDR1 MGHRA, CDR2 YSYEKL.

The chain combines TRBV6-5 with TRBJ1-5; D unresolved. Germline V CDR1 and CDR2: MNHEY, SVGAGI. CDR3 length equals 12 residues. V lost 2 bases and J 5 bases, leaving 4 bases between the germline ends. The CDR3 here is CASSYRDQPQHF. As DNA, the CDR3 is TGTGCCAGCAGTTACCGCGATCAGCCCCAGCATTTT.